The subject of this entry is one TCR beta chain. This sample is drawn from a study of PD-1 blockade in classical Hodgkin lymphoma. The CDR3 length is 14 residues. The junction had 7 bases not matched to a gene; V was cut back by 4 bases and J by 5 bases. Looked up from germline, CDR1 is LNHDA and CDR2 is SQIVND (reference sequence). The time point denotes: cycle 4 day 1 (C4D1), after 6 weeks of nivolumab. Autologous stem cell transplantation was followed by relapse in every patient, and brentuximab vedotin exposure varied. TCRdb's table, derived via immunoSEQ multiplex PCR, lists solely in-frame clones and lacks some. Of about 32,000 clones in the sample, 81% are singletons; the top ten hold 15% to 20%.

The clonotype was recovered from a human donor with classical Hodgkin lymphoma. The chain is built from TRBV19 and TRBJ1-1; 7 nucleotides line up with TRBD1. The sequencing here drew on peripheral blood mononuclear cells (PBMCs), taken before the fourth cycle of nivolumab. The CDR3 reads CASSTSGGLTEAFF. CDR3 in DNA: TGTGCCAGTAGTACCTCAGGGGGTTTAACTGAAGCTTTCTTT.